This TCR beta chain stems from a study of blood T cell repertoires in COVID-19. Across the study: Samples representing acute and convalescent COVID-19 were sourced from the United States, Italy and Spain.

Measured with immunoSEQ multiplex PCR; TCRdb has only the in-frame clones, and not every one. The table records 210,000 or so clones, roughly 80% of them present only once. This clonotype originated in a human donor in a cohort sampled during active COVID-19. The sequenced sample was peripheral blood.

CDR3 loop: CASSFGDREWDYGYTF. The DNA of the CDR3 is TGCGCCAGCAGCTTTGGCGACAGGGAGTGGGACTATGGCTACACCTTC. The chain uses TRBV4-1 and TRBJ1-2; the match to TRBD1 covers 7 bases. The V gene end was trimmed by 5 bases and the J gene end by 3 bases; junction bases not matched to a gene: 12. The germline V gene has CDR1 MGHRA and CDR2 YSYEKL. The CDR3 is 16 residues long.